These T cell receptor beta chains were read from a single sample in a study of T cells after yellow fever vaccination. From the 5' RACE reads, TCRdb called clonotypes with MiXCR, one entry per CDR3 protein. The repertoire holds about 85,000 distinct CDR3 sequences, with about an eighth as singletons. Sequencing used CD8+ T cells not binding an NS4B(214-222) dextramer, sorted from PBMCs, obtained 21 days after the first yellow fever vaccination. These receptors were taken from a man aged 18 to 30 who received the YFV17D yellow fever vaccine. Each CDR3 is given with its conserved first and last residue.

j_call	v_call	cdr3_aa
TRBJ2-2	TRBV11-2	CASSFPREGQGARGGTGELFF
TRBJ1-5	TRBV7-3	CASSSPAAVEKEYQPQHF
TRBJ2-6	TRBV27	CASTPGSSGANVLTF
TRBJ2-2	TRBV7-9	CASSSIPGQGYTGELFF
TRBJ1-1	TRBV4-3	CASSQGWVGKDTEAFF
TRBJ2-5	TRBV15	CATKVDAQETQYF
TRBJ2-3	TRBV6-5	CASSYPRRTSGHTDTQYF
TRBJ2-3	TRBV6-1	CASRLAGGRSTDTQYF
TRBJ2-3	TRBV15	CATSRVTGTGPDTQYF
TRBJ2-7	TRBV11-2	CASSPQGQVVYEQYF
TRBJ1-6	TRBV7-9	CASGGTGNSPLHF
TRBJ2-1	TRBV5-4	CASSGGQESSYNEQFF
TRBJ2-3	TRBV6-2/TRBV6-3	CASSSSYTQYF
TRBJ2-1	TRBV14	CASSQVATGSNEQFF
TRBJ2-7	TRBV4-3	CASSYGTSGGYEQYF
TRBJ1-1	TRBV29-1	CSVPERNTEAFF
TRBJ2-1	TRBV5-1	CASSPVPGQGSEQFF
TRBJ2-3	TRBV5-1	CASSWNRGTGTDTQYF
TRBJ2-7	TRBV11-2	CATGTGASEQYF
TRBJ1-4	TRBV15	CATSSHGGTGEKLFF
TRBJ2-3	TRBV4-1	CASSQSGTKADTQYF
TRBJ2-3	TRBV3-1	CASSQDPLTDTQYF
TRBJ2-1	TRBV6-1	CASSPGGGTYNEQFF
TRBJ2-7	TRBV6-2/TRBV6-3	CASSYLVYEQYF
TRBJ2-5	TRBV11-1	CASSPSRLAGATQETQYF
TRBJ1-1	TRBV6-2/TRBV6-3	CASSYAKWRTEAFF
TRBJ2-7	TRBV4-1	CASSQVSAGQEQYF
TRBJ2-5	TRBV29-1	CSVDRHEETQYF
TRBJ2-2	TRBV27	CASSWGTGELFF
TRBJ2-3	TRBV6-4	CASSDSKGTDTQYF
TRBJ2-5	TRBV6-2/TRBV6-3	CASSYSWVGTQYF
TRBJ2-2	TRBV19	CASSPRWATGELFF
TRBJ2-1	TRBV4-1	CASSHQPGTTLWNEQFF
TRBJ2-5	TRBV4-2	CASSQSTGGGGETQYF
TRBJ2-7	TRBV6-5	CASSYSGGLSSYEQYF
TRBJ1-1	TRBV11-3	CASSSLSGEAFF
TRBJ2-2	TRBV3-1	CASSQGTSDYTGELFF
TRBJ1-5	TRBV19	CASSNQPRQPQHF
TRBJ1-5	TRBV4-1	CASSQGSGNWPQHF
TRBJ2-5	TRBV20-1	CSATEGVRETQYF
TRBJ2-1	TRBV13	CASRFGRDSANNEQFF
TRBJ1-2	TRBV4-3	CASSQDTGNYGYTF
TRBJ2-3	TRBV27	CAGSSPGPSTDTQYF
TRBJ2-3	TRBV20-1	CSARRTSGGPDTQYF
TRBJ1-2	TRBV21-1	CASSKGQIPYAGYTF
TRBJ1-3	TRBV7-9	CASSPWDRAAGNTIYF
TRBJ1-1	TRBV12-3/TRBV12-4	CASSLSMNTEAFF
TRBJ2-5	TRBV30	CAWSIAGTSKETQYF
TRBJ2-3	TRBV5-6	CASSSGSGQSTDTQYF
TRBJ2-7	TRBV4-1	CASSQGAGTGDEQYF
TRBJ1-2	TRBV19	CASSADRLYGYTF
TRBJ2-7	TRBV5-5	CASSLANRAYEQYF
TRBJ1-6	TRBV4-2	CASSQPRQLGASPLHF
TRBJ2-7	TRBV7-8	CASRPKAGEFEQYF